The T cell receptor beta chain described here comes from a study of T cell changes during pregnancy in multiple sclerosis. This clone was recorded once. The junction does not match germline at one end; this may be a read error. Sequencing used immunoSEQ multiplex PCR; TCRdb keeps in-frame clones, though not all of them. Of 50,000 or so clones detected, approximately 92% appear once; the ten largest clones hold 0.25%. The germline CDR1 and CDR2 sequences are MNHNS and SASEGT. The CDR3 extends over 14 amino acids. The gene calls are TRBV6-1 and TRBJ1-4; D unclear. Here the sequenced sample was CD4+ T cells from peripheral blood mononuclear cells, taken in the third trimester of pregnancy. The sequence was obtained from a female donor with multiple sclerosis, enrolled in a pregnancy study. The CDR3 region is CTSSEFYLNEKLFF. In DNA form, the CDR3 reads TGTACCAGCAGTGAATTTTATCTCAATGAAAAACTGTTTTTT.